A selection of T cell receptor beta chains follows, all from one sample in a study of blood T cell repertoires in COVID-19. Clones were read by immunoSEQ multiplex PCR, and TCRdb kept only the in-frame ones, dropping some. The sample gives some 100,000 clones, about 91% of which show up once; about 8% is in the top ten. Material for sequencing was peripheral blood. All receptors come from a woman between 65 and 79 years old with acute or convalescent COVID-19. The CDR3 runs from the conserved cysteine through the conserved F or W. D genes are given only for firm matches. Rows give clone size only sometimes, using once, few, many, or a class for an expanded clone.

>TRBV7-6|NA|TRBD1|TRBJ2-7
TGTGCCAGCAGCCTCGAGAGCACCGGGACAGGGAGCTACGAGCAGTACTTC
CASSLESTGTGSYEQYF
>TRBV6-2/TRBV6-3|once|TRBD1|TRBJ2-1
TGTGCCAGCAGTTTTCACGGGACAGGGCGCGAGAACAATGAGCAGTTCTTC
CASSFHGTGRENNEQFF
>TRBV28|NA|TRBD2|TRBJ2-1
TGTGCCAGCAGTTGGGGGACTAGCGGCACCAGCTCCTACAATGAGCAGTTCTTC
CASSWGTSGTSSYNEQFF
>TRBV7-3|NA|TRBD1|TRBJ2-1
TGTGCCAGCAGCTTAATCACCGGGACAGGGGATAATGAGCAGTTCTTC
CASSLITGTGDNEQFF
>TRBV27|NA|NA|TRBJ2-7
TGTGCCAGCAGCAACAGTATAGGGGGCTACGAGCAGTACTTC
CASSNSIGGYEQYF
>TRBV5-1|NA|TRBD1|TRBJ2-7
TGCGCCAGCAGCTTTTCGGGACAGGGCTACGAGCAGTACTTC
CASSFSGQGYEQYF
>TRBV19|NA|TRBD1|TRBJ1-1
TGTGCCAGTCGGCAGACAGGGGATAGAACTGAAGCTTTCTTT
CASRQTGDRTEAFF
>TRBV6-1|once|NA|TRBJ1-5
TGTGCCAGCAGTGAAATAAGAGGCACCAATCAGCCCCAGCATTTT
CASSEIRGTNQPQHF
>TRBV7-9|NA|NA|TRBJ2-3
TGTGCCAGCAGCTTCCGGGACTGGTACACAGATACGCAGTATTTT
CASSFRDWYTDTQYF
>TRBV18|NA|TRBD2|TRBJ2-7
TGTGCCAGCTCTGACATTCCGGGACTACTTTCGGGCGAGCAGTACTTC
CASSDIPGLLSGEQYF